Listed here are 14 T cell receptor beta chains from one sample, sequenced in a study of neurological immune-mediated disorders. TCRdb reprocessed the 5' RACE reads with MiXCR, giving one entry per CDR3 protein. This sample has fewer than 50,000 distinct CDR3 sequences, with roughly 14% found just once. Material: CD4+ T cells from blood. The receptors were gathered from an older woman with HTLV-1-associated myelopathy (HAM/TSP).

This clonotype has at least ten counts. The chain couples TRBV5-1 to TRBJ1-4; tentatively, D is TRBD1 (6 bases). Germline CDR1 is SGHRS and CDR2 is YFSETQ. This CDR3 contains 16 residues. Trimming removed 0 bases at V and 8 bases at J, with 17 bases between. The CDR3 region is CASSLGVGGSPEKLFF. The CDR3 region has the DNA TGCGCCAGCAGCTTGGGCGTCGGGGGCAGTCCCGAAAAACTGTTTTTT.

This clonotype showed up many times. The genes are TRBV7-8 and TRBJ1-5; a possible D gene is TRBD1 (5 bases). The V gene's germline CDR1 is SGHVS and CDR2 FQNEAQ. Between the trimmed V and J ends, which lost 2 bases and 8 bases, there was a span of 19 bases. This CDR3 has 16 residues. CDR3 nucleotide sequence: TGTGCCAGCAGCTTAATGGCAGGGTTAGGGGTAAAGCCCCAGCATTTT. Translated: CASSLMAGLGVKPQHF.

This clonotype was counted many times. J is TRBJ2-2 and V is TRBV4-1; a weak D match, TRBD1 (5 bases). CDR3 length equals 14 residues. V was shortened by 5 bases and J by 5 bases, with 12 bases between the two germline ends. Germline CDR1 reads MGHRA; CDR2 reads YSYEKL. CDR3 region: CASSSPGSTGELFF. CDR3 DNA sequence: TGCGCCAGCAGCTCCCCAGGGTCGACCGGGGAGCTGTTTTTT.

This clonotype is medium-sized (0.01 to 0.1%). At one end the junction does not follow the germline gene, possibly because of a read error. The chain links TRBV5-1 to TRBJ2-2, with D hard to call. This CDR3 is built from 14 residues. The germline V gene encodes CDR1 SGHRS and CDR2 YFSETQ. CDR3 DNA: TGCGCCAGCAGCTTAAGCCCGAATACCGGGGAGCTGTTTTTT. This codes for CASSLSPNTGELFF.

Many counts were recorded for this clonotype. The chain carries TRBV30 and TRBJ2-1, with 9 bases that match TRBD1. Germline CDR1 is GTSNPN and CDR2 is SVGIG (reference sequence). V lost 0 bases and J lost 3; bases outside the gene matches: 6. The CDR3 is 16 residues long. CDR3 loop: CAWSVPGTGFYNEQFF. In nucleotides, the CDR3 is TGTGCCTGGAGTGTACCTGGGACAGGGTTCTACAATGAGCAGTTCTTC.

This clonotype appeared many times. The rearrangement joins TRBV25-1 to TRBJ2-2; perhaps TRBD1 as D (6 bases). The germline V gene encodes CDR1 MGHDK and CDR2 SYGVNS. V lost 3 bases and J lost 0, with 11 bases in between. The CDR3 length is 16 residues. DNA for the CDR3: TGTGCCAGCAGTGACCCCAGGGGAACGAACACCGGGGAGCTGTTTTTT. This gives the protein CASSDPRGTNTGELFF.

This clonotype was observed at least ten times. The rearrangement links TRBV20-1 to TRBJ2-4, with 9 bases matching TRBD2. The CDR3 is made up of 15 amino acids. From germline, CDR1 is DFQATT and CDR2 SNEGSKA (reference sequence). The J segment lost 2 bases and the V segment lost 5 bases, leaving 7 bases of the junction unmatched. The CDR3: CSAAGGANTKNIQYF. CDR3 bases: TGCAGTGCTGCGGGGGGGGCTAATACCAAAAACATTCAGTACTTC.

At least ten counts were recorded for this clonotype. The chain is built from TRBV5-1 and TRBJ2-2; no definite D call. CDR1 SGHRS and CDR2 YFSETQ come from the germline V gene. CDR3 length equals 18 residues. V shed 0 bases and J shed 7 bases, with 22 bases lying between them. Here the CDR3 reads CASSLDGSLRGIGGELFF. The CDR3 DNA reads as TGCGCCAGCAGCTTGGATGGTTCCCTTAGAGGTATAGGCGGGGAGCTGTTTTTT.

This clonotype came up many times. This chain links TRBV5-1 with TRBJ1-6, with D perhaps TRBD1 (6 bases). Trimming removed 2 bases at V and 5 bases at J, with 14 bases between. This CDR3 comprises 16 residues. CDR1 and CDR2 from the germline V gene are SGHRS and YFSETQ. DNA of the CDR3: TGCGCCAGCAGCTTTAATTCCGGGACACATAATTCACCCCTCCACTTT. Its translation is CASSFNSGTHNSPLHF.

In its sample, this clonotype was seen many times. V is TRBV5-1 and J is TRBJ2-3, with D maybe TRBD1 (7 bases). V was trimmed by 4 bases and J by 5 bases, leaving 11 bases between them. Germline assignment: CDR1 SGHRS and CDR2 YFSETQ. The CDR3 sequence is 13 residues long. DNA for the CDR3: TGCGCCAGCAGCGACCAGGGGGGAGATACGCAGTATTTT. Encoded protein: CASSDQGGDTQYF.

This clonotype came up many times. The J gene is TRBJ2-7, the V gene TRBV3-1; no firm D call. The ends were cut back, 0 bases at V and 0 bases at J, with 6 bases in the middle. Germline lookup yields CDR1 LGHDT and CDR2 YNNKEL (reference sequence). CDR3 length: 14 amino acids. CDR3 in DNA: TGTGCCAGCAGCCAAGATCTCCTCTCCTACGAGCAGTACTTC. Its translation: CASSQDLLSYEQYF.

This clonotype was detected ten times or more. J is TRBJ1-2 and V is TRBV30; maybe TRBD1 (5 bases). V lost 2 bases to trimming and J lost 3 bases, with 13 bases between them. The germline V gene encodes CDR1 GTSNPN and CDR2 SVGIG (reference sequence). CDR3 length: 14 residues. In DNA, the CDR3 is TGTGCCTGGAGTCTTGGTGGGACCCACTATGGCTACACCTTC. Translated, it gives CAWSLGGTHYGYTF.

This clonotype was seen many times. This chain connects TRBV3-1 to TRBJ1-2; D is perhaps TRBD1 (5 bases). The CDR3 runs to 15 residues. V gave up 1 base and J gave up 4 bases, with 13 bases separating them. The germline gives CDR1 LGHDT, CDR2 YNNKEL (reference sequence). CDR3 in DNA: TGTGCCAGCAGCCAAGGAATGGGGCGGGGCTATGGCTACACCTTC. This sequence encodes CASSQGMGRGYGYTF.

This clonotype was seen many times. This rearrangement joins TRBV25-1 to TRBJ2-7, with TRBD2 matching 7 bases. Germline loops: CDR1 MGHDK, CDR2 SYGVNS. V was pared by 7 bases and J by 4 bases, with 16 bases of the junction left unmatched. CDR3 length: 16 amino acids. The CDR3 spells CASTPPRASGRYEQYF. The DNA for the CDR3 is TGTGCCAGCACTCCCCCCCGGGCTAGCGGTCGATACGAGCAGTACTTC.